One sample yielded the 20 T cell receptor beta chains listed below, sequenced in a study of PD-1 blockade in classical Hodgkin lymphoma (dated by TCRdb to 2020 to 2022). The time point label here, explained by the study, means: newly diagnosed, previously untreated cHL patient sample. A Miltenyi CD4+ T cell isolation kit was used for magnetic negative selection to purify CD4+ T cells from thawed PBMCs. The method was the immunoSEQ multiplex PCR assay. In its TCRdb copy, this immuneACCESS table keeps in-frame sequences only and misses some clones. Where compared with another copy, unresolved V genes explain less than half of these, and the others have no known cause. The sample table lists some 21,000 clones, approximately 83% of them with a count of one. Jointly, the top ten make up 1% to 1.5% of the sample. The source material was CD4+ T cells from blood. These receptors were collected from a human donor with classical Hodgkin lymphoma.

This clone was recorded once. CDR3 sequence reads: CASSRTSGSTRYTDTQYF. The DNA for the CDR3 is TGTGCCAGCAGCCGAACTAGCGGGAGTACTAGATACACAGATACGCAGTATTTT. The chain combines TRBV7-6 with TRBJ2-3; 11 nucleotides align to TRBD2. With V trimmed by 5 bases and J by 2 bases, 12 bases remained unmatched. Looked up from germline, CDR1 is SGHVS and CDR2 is FNYEAQ. The CDR3 length is 18 residues.

The chain recombines TRBV4-1 with TRBJ1-3, with a tentative D call TRBD1 (5 bases). The CDR3 extends over 13 amino acids. Germline V CDR1 and CDR2: MGHRA, YSYEKL. Trimming took 0 bases from V and 11 from J, leaving 11 bases between them. The CDR3 protein is CASSQEWDPPIYF. The CDR3 DNA sequence: TGCGCCAGCAGCCAAGAATGGGACCCACCCATATATTTT.

The chain links TRBV5-6 to TRBJ2-2, with D uncertain. From germline, CDR1 is SGHDT and CDR2 YYEEEE. Trimming took 0 bases from V and 3 from J, leaving 9 bases between them. The length of the CDR3 is 15 residues. The CDR3 here is CASSLALSHTGELFF. The DNA for the CDR3 is TGTGCCAGCAGCTTGGCCTTATCCCACACCGGGGAGCTGTTTTTT.

The V gene is TRBV19, the J gene TRBJ1-2; D possibly corresponds to TRBD1 (5 bases). V lost 3 bases and J lost 4, with 15 bases in between. The germline gives CDR1 LNHDA, CDR2 SQIVND (reference sequence). The CDR3 has 15 amino acids. Written as DNA, the CDR3 is TGTGCCAGTAGTATTACTCTGGCAGGGCCCTATGGCTACACCTTC. Its protein is CASSITLAGPYGYTF.

In this sample, this clone turned up once. The genes are TRBV11-3 and TRBJ2-3; 11 bases map to TRBD2. The CDR3 covers 16 residues. The germline V gene has CDR1 SGHNT and CDR2 YENEEA. J lost 7 bases, V lost 1 base, and 7 bases had no gene match. DNA for the CDR3: TGTGCCAGCAGCTTAGGGCTAGCGGGAGGCTCGCATACGCAGTATTTT. Its translation: CASSLGLAGGSHTQYF.

CDR3 sequence reads: CASSLEGQGSYEQYF. CDR3 coding DNA: TGTGCCAGCAGTTTGGAGGGACAGGGGAGCTACGAGCAGTACTTC. The chain employs TRBV28 and TRBJ2-7; 10 bases line up with TRBD1. J was trimmed by 3 bases and V by 3 bases; bases with no gene match: 5. CDR1 is MDHEN, CDR2 SYDVKM, per germline. CDR3 length equals 15 residues. The full variable domain, with the rest looked up from reference TRBV28 and TRBJ2-7, is DVKVTQSSRYLVKRTGEKVFLECVQDMDHENMFWYRQDPGLGLRLIYFSYDVKMKEKGDIPEGYSVSREKKERFSLILESASTNQTSMYLCASSLEGQGSYEQYFGPGTRLTVT.

This clone was seen once. The chain is built from TRBV19 and TRBJ1-1; 7 bases line up with TRBD1. The length of the CDR3 is 14 residues. Germline CDR1 and CDR2: LNHDA and SQIVND (reference sequence). The trim removed 10 bases at V and 0 bases at J, leaving 8 bases unmatched. The CDR3 reads CAISSTGLNTEAFF. The CDR3 bases are TGTGCCATTTCTTCGACAGGGCTGAACACTGAAGCTTTCTTT.

The rearrangement links TRBV7-9 to TRBJ2-1; D gene unclear. The CDR3 spans 11 residues. The V and J ends lost 5 bases and 6 bases respectively, with 5 bases between them. The germline CDR1 and CDR2 sequences are SEHNR and FQNEAQ (reference sequence). In DNA, the CDR3 is TGTGCCAGCAGCCACCGCAATGAGCAGTTCTTC. Its protein is CASSHRNEQFF.

The genes are TRBV19 and TRBJ1-2, with D possibly TRBD1 on 5 matching bases. With 0 bases removed from V and 6 bases from J, the gap between germline ends came to 14 bases. This CDR3 has 15 amino acids. Germline V gene data show CDR1 as LNHDA and CDR2 as SQIVND (reference sequence). Here the CDR3 DNA reads TGTGCCAGTAGTATAGACACAGGCCGCTCCGATGGCTACACCTTC. The encoded protein is CASSIDTGRSDGYTF.

The rearrangement joins TRBV6-5 to TRBJ2-7; D is possibly TRBD1 (7 bases). With 7 bases removed from V and 4 bases from J, the gap between germline ends came to 20 bases. The germline gives CDR1 MNHEY, CDR2 SVGAGI. There are 15 residues in the CDR3. CDR3 sequence: CASTRSGQGGYEQYF. The CDR3 DNA reads as TGTGCCAGCACCCGGTCGGGGCAGGGGGGATACGAGCAGTACTTC.

This clone has more than one count but fewer than ten. The chain links TRBV10-3 to TRBJ1-1; perhaps TRBD1 as D (5 bases). V was clipped by 6 bases and J by 1 base, with 9 bases between them. Germline CDR1 reads ENHRY; CDR2 reads SYGVKD. The CDR3 is made up of 13 amino acids. CDR3 residues: CAISPTGNTEAFF. As DNA, the CDR3 is TGTGCCATCAGCCCAACAGGGAACACTGAAGCTTTCTTT.

This rearrangement joins TRBV28 to TRBJ2-2; the D call may be TRBD1 or TRBD2 (5 bases each). Germline lookup yields CDR1 MDHEN and CDR2 SYDVKM. The length of the CDR3 is 15 residues. Trimming pared 4 bases from V and 0 bases from J, leaving 9 bases between. In DNA, the CDR3 is TGTGCCAGCAGTTACCGGGGCGCGAACACCGGGGAGCTGTTTTTT. Amino acid sequence: CASSYRGANTGELFF.

CDR3: CASSLRGNTEAFF. CDR3 sequence (DNA): TGTGCCAGCAGTTTAAGGGGGAACACTGAAGCTTTCTTT. This chain joins TRBV28 and TRBJ1-1; D perhaps matches TRBD1 (5 bases). Germline V gene sequence: CDR1 MDHEN, CDR2 SYDVKM. V gave up 2 bases and J gave up 1 base, with 5 bases separating them. The CDR3 has 13 amino acids.

The genes are TRBV2 and TRBJ2-5; D gene ambiguous. CDR3 length: 15 amino acids. V was cut by 6 bases and J by 1 base, with 15 bases left in between. Germline V lookup: CDR1 SNHLY, CDR2 FYNNEI. The DNA for the CDR3 is TGTGCCAGCAGGGACCTCCTGTCGAGCCAAGAGACCCAGTACTTC. Its protein product is CASRDLLSSQETQYF.

The chain has TRBV28 and TRBJ1-1; 7 bases align to TRBD1. Germline CDR1 and CDR2: MDHEN and SYDVKM. The V and J ends lost 3 bases and 1 base, in that order; junction bases with no gene match: 14. There are 18 residues in the CDR3. The CDR3 DNA sequence: TGTGCCAGCAGTTTTTCAGGGGAAGGGGGCAAGCCGAACACTGAAGCTTTCTTT. Translating it yields CASSFSGEGGKPNTEAFF.

The chain links TRBV2 to TRBJ1-4; 11 bases map to TRBD1. J gave up 3 bases and V 8 bases, and 5 bases lay outside the gene matches. CDR1 and CDR2 from the germline V gene are SNHLY and FYNNEI. This CDR3 contains 15 residues. CDR3 nucleotide sequence: TGTGCCAGCCGGGGACAGGGGGTTCCTAATGAAAAACTGTTTTTT. This codes for CASRGQGVPNEKLFF.

This sequence joins TRBV6-5 and TRBJ2-3, with 8 bases lining up with TRBD2. Per germline, CDR1 MNHEY and CDR2 SVGAGI. The CDR3 is made up of 15 amino acids. J gave up 3 bases and V 6 bases, and 8 bases lay outside the gene matches. The CDR3 region has the DNA TGTGCCAGCAGCCAACTAGCGGCACTGACAGATACGCAGTATTTT. Amino acid sequence: CASSQLAALTDTQYF.

The CDR3 DNA is TGTGCCAGTAGTATAAACCAGAGGGGCTCACCCCTCCACTTT. Amino acid sequence: CASSINQRGSPLHF. The V gene is TRBV19, the J gene TRBJ1-6; a weak D match, TRBD1 (5 bases). Deletions cut 2 bases from V and 10 bases from J, with 12 bases between. CDR1 is LNHDA and CDR2 is SQIVND in the germline V gene (reference sequence). There are 14 residues in the CDR3.

J is TRBJ1-5 and V is TRBV6-5; D call uncertain. V was pared by 6 bases and J by 8 bases, with 8 bases between. In germline, CDR1 is MNHEY, CDR2 SVGAGI. This CDR3 is 11 amino acids long. The CDR3, as DNA: TGTGCCAGCAGCTTAAATGAGCCCCAGCATTTT. Its translation: CASSLNEPQHF.

This clone was seen a few times. This chain connects TRBV6-5 to TRBJ1-5; D possibly corresponds to TRBD1 (5 bases). The CDR3 sequence is 14 residues long. Germline CDR1 reads MNHEY; CDR2 reads SVGAGI. V lost 7 bases, J lost 7 bases, and 17 bases lay in between. CDR3 sequence: CASKSSGLAQPQHF. CDR3 nucleotide sequence: TGTGCCAGCAAATCGTCGGGACTAGCCCAGCCCCAGCATTTT.